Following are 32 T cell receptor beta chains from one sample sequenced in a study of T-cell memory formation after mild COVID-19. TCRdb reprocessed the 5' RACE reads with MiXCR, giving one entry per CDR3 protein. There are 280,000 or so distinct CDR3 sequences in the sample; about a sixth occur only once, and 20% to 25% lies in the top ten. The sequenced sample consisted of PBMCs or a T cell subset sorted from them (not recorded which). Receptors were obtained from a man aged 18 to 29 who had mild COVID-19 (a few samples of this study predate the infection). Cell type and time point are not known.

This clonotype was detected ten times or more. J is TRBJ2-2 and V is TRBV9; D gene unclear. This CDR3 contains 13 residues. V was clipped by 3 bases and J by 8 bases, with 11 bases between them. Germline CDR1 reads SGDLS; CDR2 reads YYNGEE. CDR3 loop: CASSDSGRGELFF. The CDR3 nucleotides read TGTGCCAGCAGCGACTCCGGGCGAGGGGAGCTGTTTTTT.

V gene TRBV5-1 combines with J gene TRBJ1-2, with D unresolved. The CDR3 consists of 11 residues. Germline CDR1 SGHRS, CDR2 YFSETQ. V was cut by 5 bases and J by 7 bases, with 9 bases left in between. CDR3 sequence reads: CASRSFIGYTF. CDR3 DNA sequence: TGCGCCAGCAGATCCTTTATTGGCTACACCTTC.

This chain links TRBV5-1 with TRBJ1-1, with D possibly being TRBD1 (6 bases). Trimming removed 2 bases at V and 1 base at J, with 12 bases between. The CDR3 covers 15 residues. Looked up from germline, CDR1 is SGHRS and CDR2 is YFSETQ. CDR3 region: CASSLTGTRNTEAFF. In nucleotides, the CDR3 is TGCGCCAGCAGCTTAACCGGGACAAGGAACACTGAAGCTTTCTTT.

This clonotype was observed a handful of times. The CDR3 DNA follows: TGCAGTGCTTGGCTGAGGAACAATGAGCAGTTCTTC. Translated: CSAWLRNNEQFF. The genes are TRBV20-1 and TRBJ2-1, with D unclear. This CDR3 comprises 12 residues. Germline loops: CDR1 DFQATT, CDR2 SNEGSKA (reference sequence). V lost 5 bases to trimming and J lost 5 bases, with 10 bases between them.

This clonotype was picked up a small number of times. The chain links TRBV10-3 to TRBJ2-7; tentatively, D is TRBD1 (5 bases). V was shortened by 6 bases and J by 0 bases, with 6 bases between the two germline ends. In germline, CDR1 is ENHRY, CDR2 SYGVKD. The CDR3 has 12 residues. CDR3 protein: CAIRTVSYEQYF. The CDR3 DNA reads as TGTGCCATCAGGACAGTCTCCTACGAGCAGTACTTC.

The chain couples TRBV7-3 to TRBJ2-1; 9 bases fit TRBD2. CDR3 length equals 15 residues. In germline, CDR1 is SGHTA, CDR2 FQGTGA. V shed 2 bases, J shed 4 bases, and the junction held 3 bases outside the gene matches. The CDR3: CASSLFAGGYNEQFF. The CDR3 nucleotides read TGTGCCAGCAGCTTATTTGCGGGGGGGTACAATGAGCAGTTCTTC.

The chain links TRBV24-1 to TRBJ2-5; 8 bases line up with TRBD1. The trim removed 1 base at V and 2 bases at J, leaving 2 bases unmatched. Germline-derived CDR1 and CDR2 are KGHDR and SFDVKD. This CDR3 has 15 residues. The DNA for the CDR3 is TGTGCCACCAGTGATTTAAACAGGGGGCAAGAGACCCAGTACTTC. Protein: CATSDLNRGQETQYF.

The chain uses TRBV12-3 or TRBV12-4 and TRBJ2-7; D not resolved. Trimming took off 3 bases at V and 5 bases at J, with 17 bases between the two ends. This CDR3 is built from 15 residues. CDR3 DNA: TGTGCCAGCAGTTTTGGGCCCCTTTTTGGGCACGAGCAGTACTTC. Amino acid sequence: CASSFGPLFGHEQYF.

Written as DNA, the CDR3 is TGTGCCAGCAGCTTAGGAGGCCGAGGCGTTGAGGGGTACTTC. Residues: CASSLGGRGVEGYF. This chain uses TRBV11-2 with TRBJ2-4, with a possible D match to TRBD2 (5 bases). V was pared by 1 base and J by 15 bases, with 19 bases between. Per germline, CDR1 SGHAT and CDR2 FQNNGV. The CDR3 has 14 residues. Looking up the rest from reference TRBV11-2 and TRBJ2-4 gives the full variable domain: EAGVAQSPRYKIIEKRQSVAFWCNPISGHATLYWYQQILGQGPKLLIQFQNNGVVDDSQLPKDRFSAERLKGVDSTLKIQPAKLEDSAVYLCASSLGGRGVEGYFGAGTRLSVL.

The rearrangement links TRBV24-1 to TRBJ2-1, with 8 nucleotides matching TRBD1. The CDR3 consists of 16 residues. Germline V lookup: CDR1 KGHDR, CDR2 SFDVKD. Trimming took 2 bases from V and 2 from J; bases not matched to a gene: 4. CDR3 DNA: TGTGCCACCAGTGATTCAGACAGGGGAGCCTACAATGAGCAGTTCTTC. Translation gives CATSDSDRGAYNEQFF.

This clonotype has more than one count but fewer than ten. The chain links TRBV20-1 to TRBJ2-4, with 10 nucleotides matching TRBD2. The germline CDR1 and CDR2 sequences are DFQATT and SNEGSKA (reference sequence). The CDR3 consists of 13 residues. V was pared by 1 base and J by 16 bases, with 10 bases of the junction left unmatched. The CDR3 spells CSARGVAGGPSYF. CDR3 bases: TGCAGTGCTAGAGGTGTAGCGGGGGGCCCATCATACTTC.

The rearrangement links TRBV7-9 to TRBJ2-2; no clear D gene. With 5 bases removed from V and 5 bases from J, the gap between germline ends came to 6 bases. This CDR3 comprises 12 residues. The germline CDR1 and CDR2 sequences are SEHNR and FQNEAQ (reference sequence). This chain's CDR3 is CASSGPTGELFF. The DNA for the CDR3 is TGTGCCAGCAGCGGACCTACCGGGGAGCTGTTTTTT.

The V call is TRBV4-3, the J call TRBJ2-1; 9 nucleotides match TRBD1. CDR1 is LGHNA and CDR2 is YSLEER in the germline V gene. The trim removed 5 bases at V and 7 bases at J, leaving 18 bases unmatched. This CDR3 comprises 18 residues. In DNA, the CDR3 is TGCGCCAGCAGCTTTCATGTGACCGGGACAGGGAAGGGGAATGAGCAGTTCTTC. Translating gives CASSFHVTGTGKGNEQFF.

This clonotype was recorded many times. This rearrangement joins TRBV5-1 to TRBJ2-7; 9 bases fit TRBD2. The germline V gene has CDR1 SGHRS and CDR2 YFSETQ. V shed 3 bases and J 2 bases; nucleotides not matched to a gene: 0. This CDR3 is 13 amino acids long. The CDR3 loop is CASSSSGAYEQYF. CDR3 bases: TGCGCCAGCAGCTCTAGCGGGGCCTACGAGCAGTACTTC. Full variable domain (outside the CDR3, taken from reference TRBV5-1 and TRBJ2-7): KAGVTQTPRYLIKTRGQQVTLSCSPISGHRSVSWYQQTPGQGLQFLFEYFSETQRNKGNFPGRFSGRQFSNSRSEMNVSTLELGDSALYLCASSSSGAYEQYFGPGTRLTVT.

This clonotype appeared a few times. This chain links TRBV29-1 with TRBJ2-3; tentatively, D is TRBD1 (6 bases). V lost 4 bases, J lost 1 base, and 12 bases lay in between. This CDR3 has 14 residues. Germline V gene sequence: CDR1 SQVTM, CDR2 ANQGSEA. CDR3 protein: CSVVGQSRTDTQYF. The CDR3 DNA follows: TGCAGCGTTGTCGGACAGAGTCGCACAGATACGCAGTATTTT.

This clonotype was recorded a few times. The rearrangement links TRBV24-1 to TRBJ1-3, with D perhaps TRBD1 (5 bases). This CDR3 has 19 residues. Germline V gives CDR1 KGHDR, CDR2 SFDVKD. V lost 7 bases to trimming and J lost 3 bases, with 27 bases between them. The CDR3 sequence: CATSLGPQQVEGLGNTIYF. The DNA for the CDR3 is TGTGCCACCAGCCTCGGCCCCCAACAGGTTGAAGGTCTTGGAAACACCATATATTTT.

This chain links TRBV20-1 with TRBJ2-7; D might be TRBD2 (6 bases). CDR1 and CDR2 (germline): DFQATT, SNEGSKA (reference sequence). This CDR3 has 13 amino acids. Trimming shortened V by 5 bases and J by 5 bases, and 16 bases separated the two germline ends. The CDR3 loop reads CSAPRYAGHEQYF. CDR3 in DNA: TGCAGTGCTCCCCGTTATGCGGGGCACGAGCAGTACTTC.

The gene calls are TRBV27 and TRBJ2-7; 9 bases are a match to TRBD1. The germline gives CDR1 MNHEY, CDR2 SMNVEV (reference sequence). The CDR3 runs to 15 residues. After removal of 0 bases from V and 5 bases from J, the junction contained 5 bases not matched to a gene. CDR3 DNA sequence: TGTGCCAGCAGTTTATCGGGGACAGGGATGAACGAGCAGTACTTC. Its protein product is CASSLSGTGMNEQYF.

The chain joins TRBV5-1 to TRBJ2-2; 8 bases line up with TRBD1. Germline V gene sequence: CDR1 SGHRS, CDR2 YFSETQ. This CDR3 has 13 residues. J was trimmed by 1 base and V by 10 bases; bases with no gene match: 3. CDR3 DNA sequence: TGCGCCTCCGGGACAGGGAACACCGGGGAGCTGTTTTTT. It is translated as CASGTGNTGELFF.

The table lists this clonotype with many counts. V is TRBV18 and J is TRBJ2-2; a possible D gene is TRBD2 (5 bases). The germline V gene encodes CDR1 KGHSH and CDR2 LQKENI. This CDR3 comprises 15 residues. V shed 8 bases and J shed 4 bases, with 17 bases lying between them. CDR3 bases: TGTGCCAGCCCGGGCCCGGGAAGATCCACCGGGGAGCTGTTTTTT. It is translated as CASPGPGRSTGELFF.

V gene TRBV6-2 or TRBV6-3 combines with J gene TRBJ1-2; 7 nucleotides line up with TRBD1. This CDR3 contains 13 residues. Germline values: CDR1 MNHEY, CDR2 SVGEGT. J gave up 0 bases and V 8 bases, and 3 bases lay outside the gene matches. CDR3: CASADRSNYGYTF. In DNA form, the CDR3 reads TGTGCCAGCGCGGACAGGTCTAACTATGGCTACACCTTC.

The CDR3 here is CSVERQRGGVGELFF. CDR3 coding DNA: TGCAGCGTTGAAAGGCAGCGGGGGGGAGTCGGGGAGCTGTTTTTT. The rearrangement uses TRBV29-1 and TRBJ2-2, with 10 bases that match TRBD2. The CDR3 is 15 residues long. The V gene's germline CDR1 is SQVTM and CDR2 ANQGSEA. The junction had 7 bases not matched to a gene; V was cut back by 2 bases and J by 7 bases.

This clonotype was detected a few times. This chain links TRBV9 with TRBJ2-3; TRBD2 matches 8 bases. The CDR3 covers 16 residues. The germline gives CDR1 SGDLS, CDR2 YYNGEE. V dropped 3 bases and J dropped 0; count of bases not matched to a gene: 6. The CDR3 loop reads CASSAGSGTSTDTQYF. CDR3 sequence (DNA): TGTGCCAGCAGCGCCGGTAGCGGGACTAGCACAGATACGCAGTATTTT.

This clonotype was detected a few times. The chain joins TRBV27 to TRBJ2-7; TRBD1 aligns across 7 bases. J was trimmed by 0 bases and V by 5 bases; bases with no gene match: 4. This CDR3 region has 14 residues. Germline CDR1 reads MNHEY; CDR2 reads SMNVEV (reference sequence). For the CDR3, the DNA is TGTGCCAGCAGTGGACAGGTTAGCTCCTACGAGCAGTACTTC. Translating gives CASSGQVSSYEQYF.

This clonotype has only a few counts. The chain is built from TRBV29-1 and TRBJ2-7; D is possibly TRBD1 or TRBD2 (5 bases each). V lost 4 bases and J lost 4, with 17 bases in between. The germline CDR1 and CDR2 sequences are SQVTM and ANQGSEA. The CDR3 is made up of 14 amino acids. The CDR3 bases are TGCAGCGTTGTAATCTCAGGGAGCATTTACGAGCAGTACTTC. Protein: CSVVISGSIYEQYF.

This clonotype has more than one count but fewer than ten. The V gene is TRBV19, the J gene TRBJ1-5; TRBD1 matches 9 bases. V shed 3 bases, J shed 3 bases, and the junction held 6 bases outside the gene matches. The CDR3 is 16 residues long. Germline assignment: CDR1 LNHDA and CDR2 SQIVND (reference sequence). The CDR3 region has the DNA TGTGCCAGTAGTATCCCCCGGGACAGGGCCAATCAGCCCCAGCATTTT. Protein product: CASSIPRDRANQPQHF.

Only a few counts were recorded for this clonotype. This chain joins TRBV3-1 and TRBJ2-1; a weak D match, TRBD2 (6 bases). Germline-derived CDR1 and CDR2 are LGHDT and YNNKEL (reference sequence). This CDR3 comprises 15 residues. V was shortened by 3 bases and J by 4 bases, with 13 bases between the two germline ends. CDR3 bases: TGTGCCAGCAGCCAGGGGGGAGAAGGGTACAATGAGCAGTTCTTC. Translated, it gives CASSQGGEGYNEQFF.

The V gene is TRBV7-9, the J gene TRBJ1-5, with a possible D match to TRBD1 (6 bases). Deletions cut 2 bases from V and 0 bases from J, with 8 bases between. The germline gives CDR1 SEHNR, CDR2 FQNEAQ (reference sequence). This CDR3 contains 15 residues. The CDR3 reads CASSLQGNSNQPQHF. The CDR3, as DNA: TGTGCCAGCAGCTTACAGGGGAATAGCAATCAGCCCCAGCATTTT.

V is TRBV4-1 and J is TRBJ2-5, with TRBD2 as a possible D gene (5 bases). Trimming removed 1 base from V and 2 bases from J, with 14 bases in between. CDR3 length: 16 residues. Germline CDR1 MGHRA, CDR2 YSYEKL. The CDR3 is CASSQGEGEGQETQYF. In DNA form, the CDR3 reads TGCGCCAGCAGCCAAGGAGAGGGAGAGGGACAAGAGACCCAGTACTTC.

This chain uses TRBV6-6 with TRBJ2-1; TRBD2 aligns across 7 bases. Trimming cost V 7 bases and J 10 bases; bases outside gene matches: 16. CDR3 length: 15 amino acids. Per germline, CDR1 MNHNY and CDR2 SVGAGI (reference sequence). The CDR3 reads CASTPGGNSLGEQFF. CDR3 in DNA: TGTGCCAGCACCCCGGGGGGAAATTCCCTCGGGGAGCAGTTCTTC.

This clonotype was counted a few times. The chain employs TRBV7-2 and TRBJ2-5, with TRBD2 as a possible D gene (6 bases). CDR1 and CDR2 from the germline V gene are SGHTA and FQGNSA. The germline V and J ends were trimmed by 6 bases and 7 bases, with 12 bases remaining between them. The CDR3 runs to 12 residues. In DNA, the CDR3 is TGTGCCAGCAGGCAAGCCGGGGGGACCCAGTACTTC. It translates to CASRQAGGTQYF.

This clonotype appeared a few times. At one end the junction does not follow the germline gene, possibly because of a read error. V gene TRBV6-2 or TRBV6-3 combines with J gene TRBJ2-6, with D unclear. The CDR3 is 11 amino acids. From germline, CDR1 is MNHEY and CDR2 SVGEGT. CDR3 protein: CACRGANVLTF. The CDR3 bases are TGTGCCTGCAGGGGGGCCAACGTCCTGACTTTC.